The 25 T cell receptor beta chains below come from one sample, sequenced in a study of shared clonotypes between healthy human individuals. Produced via immunoSEQ multiplex PCR; TCRdb's table is partial and in-frame only. The table lists 450,000 or so clones, 77% of them singletons. The sample taken for sequencing was PBMCs. The receptors here all came from a woman in her thirties or forties in good health. Some clones in this sample may be carry-over from other donors' samples.

This clone was counted only a few times. The same CDR3 is also encoded by other DNA sequences in this sample. This chain connects TRBV19 to TRBJ2-7, with D maybe TRBD2 (5 bases). Germline CDR1 LNHDA, CDR2 SQIVND (reference sequence). Trimming pared 5 bases from V and 0 bases from J, leaving 14 bases between. CDR3 size: 15 residues. This CDR3 is CASSDAGLASYEQYF. The CDR3 DNA follows: TGTGCCAGTAGTGATGCCGGACTTGCCTCCTACGAGCAGTACTTC.

The J gene is TRBJ2-7, the V gene TRBV30; a possible D gene is TRBD1 (5 bases). CDR1 is GTSNPN, CDR2 SVGIG, per germline (reference sequence). The V and J ends lost 8 bases and 7 bases respectively, with 24 bases between them. The CDR3 covers 14 residues. In DNA, the CDR3 is TGTGCCCTCCTTACTCCAGGGCCGATGCAGGAGCAGTACTTC. Its translation is CALLTPGPMQEQYF.

A few counts support this clone. The V and J genes are TRBV2 and TRBJ1-2; maybe TRBD1 (6 bases). This CDR3 has 13 residues. The V and J ends lost 4 bases and 2 bases respectively, with 8 bases between them. CDR1 is SNHLY, CDR2 FYNNEI, per germline. CDR3 coding DNA: TGTGCCAGCAGTGGGGGGCAGAACTATGGCTACACCTTC. Translating it yields CASSGGQNYGYTF.

The chain links TRBV9 to TRBJ1-1, with 8 bases lining up with TRBD1. This CDR3 comprises 15 residues. J was trimmed by 1 base and V by 0 bases; bases with no gene match: 2. Germline CDR1 SGDLS, CDR2 YYNGEE. For the CDR3, the DNA is TGTGCCAGCAGCGTAGTAGGGACAGGGAACACTGAAGCTTTCTTT. Protein sequence: CASSVVGTGNTEAFF.

The CDR3 DNA reads as TGTGCCAGCAGCCCGTTCCCGGTTGAACACTCGGAGCAGTACTTC. This codes for CASSPFPVEHSEQYF. This sequence joins TRBV11-2 and TRBJ2-7; D unclear. V dropped 5 bases and J dropped 7 bases, with 21 bases sitting between them. This CDR3 region has 15 residues. Germline values: CDR1 SGHAT, CDR2 FQNNGV.

V and J are TRBV30 and TRBJ2-3; D gene unclear. CDR1 and CDR2 from the germline V gene are GTSNPN and SVGIG (reference sequence). The CDR3 sequence is 12 residues long. Trimming stripped 4 bases from V and 4 bases from J, with 9 bases between. CDR3 residues: CAWNGPADTQYF. CDR3 coding DNA: TGTGCCTGGAATGGTCCCGCAGATACGCAGTATTTT.

The chain links TRBV10-1 to TRBJ2-7, with 14 bases fitting TRBD2. This CDR3 spans 19 amino acids. CDR1 WNHNN and CDR2 SYGVQD come from the germline V gene (reference sequence). V shed 0 bases, J shed 5 bases, and the junction held 12 bases outside the gene matches. CDR3 loop: CASSESPPGLAGVRHEQYF. The CDR3 DNA reads as TGCGCCAGCAGTGAGTCACCACCGGGACTAGCGGGAGTACGTCACGAGCAGTACTTC.

The chain joins TRBV5-4 to TRBJ2-7; D is unclear. Germline CDR1 is SGHNT and CDR2 is YYREEE (reference sequence). Trimming left V 4 bases short and J 5 bases short, with 16 bases between. The CDR3 is 14 amino acids. The CDR3 loop is CASSPDAALDEQYF. CDR3 coding DNA: TGTGCCAGCAGCCCGGACGCGGCTCTGGACGAGCAGTACTTC.

This chain joins TRBV28 and TRBJ2-7; 7 bases fit TRBD2. The CDR3 covers 14 residues. Trimming cost V 6 bases and J 5 bases; bases outside gene matches: 10. Germline V gene data show CDR1 as MDHEN and CDR2 as SYDVKM. The CDR3 nucleotides are TGTGCCAGCAGGGGAGAGCGGGGTATTGACGAGCAGTACTTC. As protein: CASRGERGIDEQYF.

The chain joins TRBV7-2 to TRBJ2-7, with 9 positions matching TRBD1. Germline trimming cut 1 base from V and 4 bases from J; bases unmatched to any gene: 2. The germline CDR1 and CDR2 sequences are SGHTA and FQGNSA. The CDR3 has 14 residues. This CDR3 is CASSLGQGVYEQYF. The CDR3 DNA reads TGTGCCAGCAGCTTAGGACAGGGGGTTTACGAGCAGTACTTC.

The chain links TRBV5-1 to TRBJ2-2; 7 nucleotides align to TRBD2. The J segment lost 5 bases and the V segment lost 2 bases, leaving 3 bases of the junction unmatched. The germline V gene has CDR1 SGHRS and CDR2 YFSETQ. CDR3 length equals 14 residues. CDR3 in DNA: TGCGCCAGCAGCTTTCCGCGGGAGACCGGGGAGCTGTTTTTT. Residues: CASSFPRETGELFF.

This clone was seen only a few times. The chain employs TRBV6-1 and TRBJ2-1; 9 positions agree with TRBD2. This CDR3 comprises 15 residues. Looked up from germline, CDR1 is MNHNS and CDR2 is SASEGT. V lost 2 bases and J lost 12; bases outside the gene matches: 11. The CDR3, as DNA: TGTGCCAGCAGTGAATGGTCCTTAGCGGGAGAATGGCAGTTCTTC. Its protein product is CASSEWSLAGEWQFF.

This clone was counted once. A single base is all that separates this from a far larger clone, so a read error is likely. CDR3 in amino acids: CSVDSEVGQPQHF. For the CDR3, the DNA is TGCAGCGTTGATTCAGAGGTTGGTCAGCCCCAGCATTTT. The chain employs TRBV29-1 and TRBJ1-5; D is undetermined. The CDR3 runs to 13 residues. Looked up from germline, CDR1 is SQVTM and CDR2 is ANQGSEA. V lost 3 bases, J lost 6 bases, and 12 bases lay in between.

Concerning this clone: A far larger clone is only one base removed, so a read error is likely. The same CDR3 is also encoded by other DNA sequences in this sample. The V call is TRBV30, the J call TRBJ1-2; no firm D call. This CDR3 has 10 residues. The germline V gene encodes CDR1 GTSNPN and CDR2 SVGIG (reference sequence). CDR3 DNA sequence: TGTGCCTGGAACGACTACGGCTACACCTTC. Protein: CAWNDYGYTF.

This sequence joins TRBV5-1 and TRBJ2-7, with TRBD1 as a possible D gene (6 bases). The CDR3 contains 14 residues. The germline gives CDR1 SGHRS, CDR2 YFSETQ. V lost 2 bases, J lost 0 bases, and 9 bases lay in between. CDR3 region: CASSFRDNSYEQYF. The CDR3 DNA reads as TGCGCCAGCAGCTTCCGGGACAACTCCTACGAGCAGTACTTC.

The chain uses TRBV6-1 and TRBJ1-4, with D unresolved. Germline V gene sequence: CDR1 MNHNS, CDR2 SASEGT. The V end was cut by 1 base, the J end by 6 bases, with 12 bases between. The CDR3 loop spans 15 amino acids. This chain's CDR3 is CASSEEGYGDEKLFF. The CDR3 DNA reads as TGTGCCAGCAGTGAAGAAGGGTACGGCGATGAAAAACTGTTTTTT.

The chain recombines TRBV27 with TRBJ2-5; 7 bases agree with TRBD2. The CDR3 contains 14 residues. V lost 2 bases and J lost 1; bases outside the gene matches: 1. Germline CDR1 reads MNHEY; CDR2 reads SMNVEV (reference sequence). CDR3 in DNA: TGTGCCAGCAGTTTAAGCGGGATCCAAGAGACCCAGTACTTC. It is translated as CASSLSGIQETQYF.

A word on this clone: This clone may be a read error of a much larger clone one base away. The chain recombines TRBV29-1 with TRBJ2-3; D possibly corresponds to TRBD2 (6 bases). V lost 8 bases and J 4 bases, leaving 19 bases between the germline ends. This CDR3 is 14 amino acids long. In germline, CDR1 is SQVTM, CDR2 ANQGSEA. Written as DNA, the CDR3 is TGCAGCTCACAGAGGACGGGAGAACCAGATACGCAGTATTTT. Translating gives CSSQRTGEPDTQYF.

The chain uses TRBV27 and TRBJ2-1, with D perhaps TRBD1 or TRBD2 (5 bases each). The ends were cut back, 2 bases at V and 6 bases at J, with 8 bases in the middle. CDR1 and CDR2 (germline): MNHEY, SMNVEV (reference sequence). CDR3 length equals 13 residues. CDR3 residues: CASSLGGGNEQFF. CDR3 DNA sequence: TGTGCCAGCAGTTTAGGTGGGGGCAATGAGCAGTTCTTC.

The rearrangement uses TRBV5-4 and TRBJ2-2; 13 nucleotides line up with TRBD2. Germline CDR1 and CDR2: SGHNT and YYREEE (reference sequence). CDR3 size: 18 residues. With V trimmed by 3 bases and J by 2 bases, 7 bases remained unmatched. CDR3 in amino acids: CASSSGGTSGTNTGELFF. DNA for the CDR3: TGTGCCAGCAGCTCTGGGGGGACTAGCGGGACAAACACCGGGGAGCTGTTTTTT.

Turning to this clone: This probably arose from a read error, given a far larger clone one base away. The chain employs TRBV30 and TRBJ1-1; D not resolved. Trimming cost V 8 bases and J 4 bases, with 17 bases left between them. This CDR3 spans 13 amino acids. Germline V gene data show CDR1 as GTSNPN and CDR2 as SVGIG (reference sequence). CDR3 residues: CARILRRSTEAFF. The CDR3 DNA reads TGTGCCCGGATATTGCGGCGGAGCACTGAAGCTTTCTTT.

This clone occurred a few times. This chain uses TRBV5-6 with TRBJ2-7; D uncertain. The V gene lost 4 bases and the J gene lost 0 bases, with 8 bases spanning the gap. Germline V lookup: CDR1 SGHDT, CDR2 YYEEEE. The CDR3 is made up of 13 amino acids. Here the CDR3 reads CASSKVSSYEQYF. In DNA, the CDR3 is TGTGCCAGCAGCAAGGTAAGCTCCTACGAGCAGTACTTC.

J is TRBJ2-3 and V is TRBV18; TRBD1 is a possible D gene (5 bases). Trimming shortened V by 3 bases and J by 0 bases, and 7 bases separated the two germline ends. Per the germline V gene, CDR1 is KGHSH and CDR2 is LQKENI. The CDR3 covers 14 residues. CDR3 amino acids: CASSPTASTDTQYF. The CDR3 DNA follows: TGTGCCAGCTCACCGACAGCTAGCACAGATACGCAGTATTTT. The variable domain in full, completed from reference TRBV18 and TRBJ2-3, reads NAGVMQNPRHLVRRRGQEARLRCSPMKGHSHVYWYRQLPEEGLKFMVYLQKENIIDESGMPKERFSAEFPKEGPSILRIQQVVRGDSAAYFCASSPTASTDTQYFGPGTRLTVL.

Remarks on this clone: A single base separates this from a much larger clone, so it may be a read error. The sample holds other DNA sequences that translate to the same CDR3. The chain has TRBV5-6 and TRBJ2-1; 9 bases align to TRBD1. Germline CDR1 is SGHDT and CDR2 is YYEEEE. The CDR3 contains 15 residues. CDR3 nucleotides: TGTGCCAGCAGCTTGTGGGACAGGGACCTAAATGAGCAATTCTTC. Protein: CASSLWDRDLNEQFF.

This clone was observed at least ten times. This chain uses TRBV9 with TRBJ2-3, with TRBD2 matching over 9 bases. The V segment lost 0 bases and the J segment 0 bases; nucleotides outside the gene matches: 8. Germline lookup yields CDR1 SGDLS and CDR2 YYNGEE. This CDR3 is 18 amino acids long. CDR3 in DNA: TGTGCCAGCAGCGTAGACCCGTATCTAGCGGGAAGCACAGATACGCAGTATTTT. Amino acids: CASSVDPYLAGSTDTQYF.